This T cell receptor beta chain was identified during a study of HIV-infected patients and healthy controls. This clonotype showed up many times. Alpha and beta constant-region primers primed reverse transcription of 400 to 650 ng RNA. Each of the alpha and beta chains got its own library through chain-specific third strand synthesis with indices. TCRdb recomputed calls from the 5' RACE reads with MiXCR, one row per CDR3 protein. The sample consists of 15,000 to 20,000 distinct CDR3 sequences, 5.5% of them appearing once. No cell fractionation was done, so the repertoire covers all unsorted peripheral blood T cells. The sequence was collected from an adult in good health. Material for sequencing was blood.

The CDR3: CAISEPGQGTDTQYF. The CDR3 bases are TGTGCCATCAGTGAGCCGGGACAGGGGACAGATACGCAGTATTTT. The V and J genes are TRBV10-3 and TRBJ2-3; TRBD1 aligns across 10 bases. J gave up 3 bases and V 2 bases, and 2 bases lay outside the gene matches. The length of the CDR3 is 15 residues. Germline assignment: CDR1 ENHRY and CDR2 SYGVKD.